These 22 T cell receptor beta chains came from one sample sequenced in a study of metastatic and nonmetastatic thyroid tumors. Until they underwent thyroid surgery, no patient had received any treatment. TCRdb reassembled clones from the PCR reads with MiXCR. This table holds tens of thousands of clones, more than 9.5% found once. The sample was blood. Receptor source: a female donor with papillary thyroid cancer or a benign thyroid nodule (not recorded which). Some clones in this sample may be carry-over from other donors' samples.

In this sample, this clone turned up many times. This chain uses TRBV28 with TRBJ2-7; no firm D call. Germline CDR1 and CDR2: MDHEN and SYDVKM. Trimming stripped 10 bases from V and 0 bases from J, with 13 bases between. The CDR3 runs 13 residues. CDR3 residues: CATQVPSSYEQYF. CDR3 nucleotides: TGTGCCACCCAGGTGCCCAGCTCCTACGAGCAGTACTTC.

There are many counts of this clone. The rearrangement joins TRBV7-2 to TRBJ2-5; D may be TRBD1 (5 bases). This CDR3 has 13 residues. Germline-derived CDR1 and CDR2 are SGHTA and FQGNSA. V was clipped by 1 base and J by 2 bases, with 5 bases between them. CDR3: CASSLGQQETQYF. DNA of the CDR3: TGTGCCAGCAGCTTAGGACAGCAAGAGACCCAGTACTTC. Filled out from reference TRBV7-2 and TRBJ2-5, the complete variable domain reads GAGVSQSPSNKVTEKGKDVELRCDPISGHTALYWYRQSLGQGLEFLIYFQGNSAPDKSGLPSDRFSAERTGGSVSTLTIQRTQQEDSAVYLCASSLGQQETQYFGPGTRLLVL.

The V gene is TRBV28, the J gene TRBJ2-2, with D uncertain. Trimming pared 6 bases from V and 3 bases from J, leaving 8 bases between. The germline CDR1 and CDR2 sequences are MDHEN and SYDVKM. The CDR3 loop spans 13 amino acids. CDR3 amino acids: CASRFWDTGELFF. The CDR3 DNA reads as TGTGCCAGCAGATTCTGGGACACCGGGGAGCTGTTTTTT.

This clone was detected ten times or more. The CDR3 bases are TGTGCCAGCACGGCATTGGAAGGACAGAGAGCATCCTATAATTCACCCCTCCACTTT. It translates to CASTALEGQRASYNSPLHF. The chain has TRBV28 and TRBJ1-6; tentative D call: TRBD1 (6 bases). Germline CDR1 and CDR2: MDHEN and SYDVKM. Trimming left V 7 bases short and J 1 base short, with 23 bases between. This CDR3 is built from 19 residues.

This clone was seen repeatedly, ten times or more. At one boundary the junction diverges from the germline segment, which might be a read error. This chain connects TRBV2 to TRBJ2-2; possibly TRBD2 for D (6 bases). This CDR3 has 14 amino acids. CDR1 and CDR2 (germline): SNHLY, FYNNEI. CDR3 bases: TGTGCCAGCAGTGAACTACAGGACACCGGGGGGCTGTTTTTT. It specifies CASSELQDTGGLFF.

This clone was seen many times. The chain has TRBV30 and TRBJ2-1, with TRBD2 matching over 11 bases. The CDR3 is made up of 18 amino acids. V was pared by 1 base and J by 0 bases, with 8 bases of the junction left unmatched. Germline V gives CDR1 GTSNPN, CDR2 SVGIG (reference sequence). The CDR3 loop is CAWSGSGTSGTSYNEQFF. CDR3 nucleotide sequence: TGTGCCTGGAGTGGATCCGGGACTAGCGGAACCTCCTACAATGAGCAGTTCTTC. Full variable domain (missing parts from reference TRBV30 and TRBJ2-1): SQTIHQWPATLVQPVGSPLSLECTVEGTSNPNLYWYRQAAGRGLQLLFYSVGIGQISSEVPQNLSASRPQDRQFILSSKKLLLSDSGFYLCAWSGSGTSGTSYNEQFFGPGTRLTVL.

This clone was recorded at least ten times. This chain uses TRBV27 with TRBJ2-7; no clear D gene. The CDR3 consists of 14 residues. From germline, CDR1 is MNHEY and CDR2 SMNVEV (reference sequence). V was trimmed by 6 bases and J by 3 bases, leaving 15 bases between them. The CDR3, as DNA: TGTGCCAGCAGCACCTCTGGAGCCCTCTACGAGCAGTACTTC. This codes for CASSTSGALYEQYF.

The chain couples TRBV12-3 or TRBV12-4 to TRBJ2-3; 9 bases align to TRBD2. This CDR3 comprises 16 residues. With V trimmed by 4 bases and J by 1 base, 6 bases remained unmatched. DNA for the CDR3: TGTGCCAGCAGTTCCGGGACTAGCAGCCGCACAGATACGCAGTATTTT. It translates to CASSSGTSSRTDTQYF.

The chain combines TRBV20-1 with TRBJ1-1; D perhaps matches TRBD1 (5 bases). V was shortened by 5 bases and J by 3 bases, with 13 bases between the two germline ends. This CDR3 region has 13 residues. CDR1 is DFQATT and CDR2 is SNEGSKA in the germline V gene (reference sequence). The CDR3 sequence: CSAGGVRDTEAFF. The CDR3 bases are TGCAGTGCTGGAGGGGTGAGGGACACTGAAGCTTTCTTT.

This clone showed up many times. V is TRBV20-1 and J is TRBJ1-2, with TRBD1 matching over 8 bases. This CDR3 contains 17 residues. The ends lost 3 bases at V and 5 bases at J; junction bases unmatched: 17. In germline, CDR1 is DFQATT, CDR2 SNEGSKA (reference sequence). CDR3: CSASFPSRTGIGYGYTF. The CDR3 DNA follows: TGCAGTGCTAGTTTCCCCTCCAGGACAGGGATAGGATATGGCTACACCTTC.

This clone was counted at least ten times. The DNA for the CDR3 is TGCGCCAGCAGCGGGTGGGCCCGCAATTCCTACAATGAGCAGTTCTTC. Its translation is CASSGWARNSYNEQFF. This chain links TRBV5-1 with TRBJ2-1; D unclear. Germline assignment: CDR1 SGHRS and CDR2 YFSETQ. The CDR3 is 16 residues long. V was trimmed by 4 bases and J by 1 base, leaving 15 bases between them.

This chain links TRBV6-2 or TRBV6-3 with TRBJ2-7, with D possibly TRBD2 on 6 matching bases. Germline lookup yields CDR1 MNHEY and CDR2 SVGEGT. The ends were cut back, 2 bases at V and 2 bases at J, with 13 bases in the middle. The CDR3 runs 15 residues. CDR3 in amino acids: CASSYPEGRPYEQYF. The CDR3 DNA follows: TGTGCCAGCAGTTACCCGGAGGGGAGGCCCTACGAGCAGTACTTC.

This clone was seen ten or more times. This chain links TRBV13 with TRBJ2-2, with D possibly TRBD1 on 6 matching bases. V lost 4 bases and J 1 base, leaving 13 bases between the germline ends. CDR3 length: 16 amino acids. Germline CDR1 reads PRHDT; CDR2 reads FYEKMQ (reference sequence). The CDR3 reads CASSSHEGQNTGELFF. CDR3 DNA: TGTGCCAGCAGCTCCCATGAGGGACAGAACACCGGGGAGCTGTTTTTT.

This clone was observed at least ten times. V is TRBV7-2 and J is TRBJ2-5; the D gene is possibly TRBD2 (6 bases). The CDR3 sequence is 15 residues long. Germline assignment: CDR1 SGHTA and CDR2 FQGNSA. With 2 bases removed from V and 5 bases from J, the gap between germline ends came to 15 bases. This chain's CDR3 is CASSLIGRGSETQYF. The CDR3 bases are TGTGCCAGCAGCTTAATCGGGAGAGGGAGCGAGACCCAGTACTTC.

This clone was observed many times. V usage is TRBV5-1 and J usage is TRBJ1-2; D unclear. CDR3 length: 13 residues. V dropped 0 bases and J dropped 5 bases, with 8 bases sitting between them. The germline gives CDR1 SGHRS, CDR2 YFSETQ. The CDR3 DNA is TGCGCCAGCAGCTTGGACAGAAATTATGGCTACACCTTC. It yields the protein CASSLDRNYGYTF.

This clone occurred many times. The chain recombines TRBV11-2 with TRBJ2-7; D not resolved. CDR1 and CDR2 from the germline V gene are SGHAT and FQNNGV. V was cut by 0 bases and J by 6 bases, with 24 bases left in between. This CDR3 is built from 18 residues. The CDR3 loop is CASSLDSQRQAVPSEQYF. For the CDR3, the DNA is TGTGCCAGCAGCTTAGACTCCCAACGGCAGGCGGTCCCAAGCGAGCAGTACTTC.

Notes on this clone: A much more abundant neighbour one base away suggests this may be a read error. The V call is TRBV9, the J call TRBJ2-2, with 8 bases aligning to TRBD2. CDR1 is SGDLS and CDR2 is YYNGEE in the germline V gene. The trim removed 3 bases at V and 4 bases at J, leaving 11 bases unmatched. The CDR3 has 17 amino acids. The CDR3 spells CASSAAGRAGGTGELFF. For the CDR3, the DNA is TGTGCCAGCAGCGCGGCCGGGAGGGCCGGGGGCACCGGGGAGCTGTTTTTT.

This clone occurred many times. The gene calls are TRBV28 and TRBJ2-7; 9 bases are a match to TRBD1. The CDR3 has 17 amino acids. After removal of 5 bases from V and 6 bases from J, the junction contained 17 bases not matched to a gene. Germline lookup yields CDR1 MDHEN and CDR2 SYDVKM. The CDR3 DNA follows: TGTGCCAGCAGTCCGGGACAGGGAGCTTTCGGGGACTCCGAGCAGTACTTC. Protein: CASSPGQGAFGDSEQYF. Full variable domain (rest looked up from reference TRBV28 and TRBJ2-7): DVKVTQSSRYLVKRTGEKVFLECVQDMDHENMFWYRQDPGLGLRLIYFSYDVKMKEKGDIPEGYSVSREKKERFSLILESASTNQTSMYLCASSPGQGAFGDSEQYFGPGTRLTVT.

Many counts were recorded for this clone. The genes are TRBV20-1 and TRBJ1-1, with a weak D call TRBD1 (5 bases). Trimming shortened V by 4 bases and J by 1 base, and 13 bases separated the two germline ends. The germline V gene has CDR1 DFQATT and CDR2 SNEGSKA (reference sequence). The CDR3 is 14 amino acids. The CDR3: CSATPGRQNTEAFF. The DNA of the CDR3 is TGCAGTGCTACCCCGGGACGGCAGAACACTGAAGCTTTCTTT.

This clone occurred many times. The gene calls are TRBV20-1 and TRBJ2-3; 8 bases line up with TRBD2. V lost 2 bases to trimming and J lost 2 bases; unmatched junction nucleotides: 9. Germline lookup yields CDR1 DFQATT and CDR2 SNEGSKA (reference sequence). There are 16 residues in the CDR3. Here the CDR3 reads CSARKAGGGNTDTQYF. DNA of the CDR3: TGCAGTGCTAGAAAGGCGGGAGGAGGCAACACAGATACGCAGTATTTT.

This clone turned up a few times. This chain joins TRBV7-6 and TRBJ2-3; maybe TRBD2 (6 bases). Trimming stripped 6 bases from V and 2 bases from J, with 15 bases between. The CDR3 is 15 residues long. Germline lookup yields CDR1 SGHVS and CDR2 FNYEAQ. CDR3 DNA sequence: TGTGCCAGCAGATTCGAAGCTAGCGTCACAGATACGCAGTATTTT. Its protein is CASRFEASVTDTQYF. Combining the CDR3 with reference TRBV7-6 and TRBJ2-3 gives the whole variable domain GAGVSQSPRYKVTKRGQDVALRCDPISGHVSLYWYRQALGQGPEFLTYFNYEAQQDKSGLPNDRFSAERPEGSISTLTIQRTEQRDSAMYRCASRFEASVTDTQYFGPGTRLTVL.

This clone occurred many times. CDR3 coding DNA: TGTGCCAGCAGCCCCGGGTCCGGGGAAAAACTGTTTTTT. Amino acid sequence: CASSPGSGEKLFF. The V gene is TRBV11-2, the J gene TRBJ1-4; no definite D call. CDR3 size: 13 residues. CDR1 is SGHAT and CDR2 is FQNNGV in the germline V gene. The V end lost 5 bases, the J end lost 8 bases, and 12 bases lay between the germline ends.